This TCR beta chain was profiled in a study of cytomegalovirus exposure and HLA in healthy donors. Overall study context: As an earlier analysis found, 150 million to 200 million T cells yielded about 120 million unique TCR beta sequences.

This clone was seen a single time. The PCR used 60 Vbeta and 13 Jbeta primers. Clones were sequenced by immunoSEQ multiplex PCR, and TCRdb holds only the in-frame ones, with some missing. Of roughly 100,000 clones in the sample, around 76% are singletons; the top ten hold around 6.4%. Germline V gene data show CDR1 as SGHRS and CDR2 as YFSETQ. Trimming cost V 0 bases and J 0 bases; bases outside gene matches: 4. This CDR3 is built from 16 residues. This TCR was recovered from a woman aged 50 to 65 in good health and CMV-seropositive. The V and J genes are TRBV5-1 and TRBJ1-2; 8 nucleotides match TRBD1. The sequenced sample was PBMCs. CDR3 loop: CASSLGRTGPNYGYTF. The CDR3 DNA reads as TGCGCCAGCAGCTTGGGCCGGACAGGGCCTAACTATGGCTACACCTTC.